The 31 T cell receptor beta chains reported below all come from one sample, sequenced in a study of blood T cell repertoires in COVID-19. Here immunoSEQ multiplex PCR was the method, and the copy in TCRdb shows in-frame clones only, minus some. The table includes tens of thousands of clones, about 90% detected once. Material: peripheral blood. The receptors here all came from a man older than 75 with acute or convalescent COVID-19.

This sequence joins TRBV5-5 and TRBJ2-7; D is ambiguous. The CDR3 loop spans 13 amino acids. V was trimmed by 0 bases and J by 3 bases, leaving 7 bases between them. The V gene's germline CDR1 is SGHKS and CDR2 YYEKEE (reference sequence). DNA for the CDR3: TGTGCCAGCAGCTTGGCCGCCGGCTACGAGCAGTACTTC. Translating gives CASSLAAGYEQYF.

J is TRBJ1-6 and V is TRBV27; D not resolved. CDR1 is MNHEY and CDR2 is SMNVEV in the germline V gene (reference sequence). Trimming shortened V by 9 bases and J by 0 bases, and 12 bases separated the two germline ends. The CDR3 runs to 15 residues. CDR3 protein: CARKGGVSYNSPLHF. CDR3 nucleotides: TGTGCCAGAAAGGGCGGGGTCTCCTATAATTCACCCCTCCACTTT.

The rearrangement joins TRBV5-1 to TRBJ1-2; perhaps TRBD1 as D (6 bases). Trimming removed 6 bases from V and 2 bases from J, with 17 bases in between. Germline CDR1 is SGHRS and CDR2 is YFSETQ. This CDR3 is 15 amino acids long. CDR3 in amino acids: CASNREPTGNYGYTF. CDR3 DNA: TGCGCCAGCAACCGCGAGCCTACAGGGAACTATGGCTACACCTTC.

The CDR3: CASMVRDSYGYTF. The CDR3 nucleotides are TGTGCCAGCATGGTCAGGGACAGCTATGGCTACACCTTC. J is TRBJ1-2 and V is TRBV2; TRBD1 aligns across 7 bases. This CDR3 is 13 amino acids long. V was clipped by 7 bases and J by 4 bases; unmatched bases: 6. CDR1 and CDR2 from the germline V gene are SNHLY and FYNNEI.

This chain connects TRBV28 to TRBJ2-1; TRBD2 agrees at 7 bases. CDR1 and CDR2 (germline): MDHEN, SYDVKM. The V and J ends lost 3 bases and 8 bases, in that order; junction bases with no gene match: 10. CDR3 length: 15 amino acids. The CDR3 is CASSFMGEGSDEQFF. Written as DNA, the CDR3 is TGTGCCAGCAGTTTCATGGGGGAGGGTAGCGATGAGCAGTTCTTC.

The chain combines TRBV10-2 with TRBJ1-5; a possible D gene is TRBD1 (5 bases). Trimming removed 4 bases at V and 6 bases at J, with 13 bases between. The germline V gene has CDR1 WSHSY and CDR2 SAAADI. This CDR3 has 14 amino acids. This CDR3 reads CASSVAGQGQPQHF. In DNA, the CDR3 is TGCGCCAGCAGTGTCGCGGGGCAAGGTCAGCCCCAGCATTTT.

The chain is built from TRBV24-1 and TRBJ2-5; D is possibly TRBD1 (6 bases). V lost 6 bases and J lost 5, with 15 bases in between. Germline loops: CDR1 KGHDR, CDR2 SFDVKD. CDR3 length: 14 amino acids. The CDR3 here is CATSPGTPLETQYF. CDR3 sequence (DNA): TGTGCCACCAGTCCCGGGACACCTCTGGAGACCCAGTACTTC.

In its sample, this clone was seen once. V is TRBV19 and J is TRBJ1-2; 7 nucleotides match TRBD1. The CDR3 length is 14 residues. Germline values: CDR1 LNHDA, CDR2 SQIVND (reference sequence). With V trimmed by 5 bases and J by 7 bases, 10 bases remained unmatched. This CDR3 reads CASSFLEGAPGYTF. CDR3 bases: TGTGCCAGTAGTTTCCTCGAGGGGGCGCCTGGCTACACCTTC.

The genes are TRBV19 and TRBJ2-3, with 9 bases identical to TRBD1. Germline CDR1 LNHDA, CDR2 SQIVND (reference sequence). V lost 10 bases, J lost 8 bases, and 16 bases stayed unmatched. This CDR3 contains 15 residues. CDR3 DNA: TGTGCCACTAAAAGGGGGGGACAGGGTCAGGTTACGCAGTATTTT. Protein: CATKRGGQGQVTQYF.

V is TRBV11-2 and J is TRBJ1-2; TRBD1 agrees at 10 bases. The length of the CDR3 is 16 residues. The germline V gene has CDR1 SGHAT and CDR2 FQNNGV. With 7 bases clipped from V and 4 bases from J, the junction kept 12 bases outside the gene matches. CDR3 sequence: CASTKSPGQGLYGYTF. CDR3 nucleotide sequence: TGTGCCAGCACCAAATCTCCGGGACAGGGGCTCTATGGCTACACCTTC.

The chain uses TRBV7-2 and TRBJ1-2, with a possible D match to TRBD1 (5 bases). The CDR3 totals 13 residues. Germline V gives CDR1 SGHTA, CDR2 FQGNSA. V was cut by 0 bases and J by 5 bases, with 7 bases left in between. CDR3 region: CASSLARGYGYTF. In DNA form, the CDR3 reads TGTGCCAGCAGCTTAGCACGGGGGTATGGCTACACCTTC.

The sample holds a few counts of this clone. The CDR3 here is CASSSPTGPGGGYTF. CDR3 coding DNA: TGTGCCAGCAGCTCACCGACAGGCCCTGGGGGTGGCTACACCTTC. The rearrangement uses TRBV7-9 and TRBJ1-2; D perhaps matches TRBD1 (6 bases). V lost 4 bases, J lost 7 bases, and 19 bases lay in between. The germline V gene encodes CDR1 SEHNR and CDR2 FQNEAQ (reference sequence). The CDR3 covers 15 residues.

This rearrangement joins TRBV30 to TRBJ1-1; weak D call: TRBD1 (6 bases). Germline values: CDR1 GTSNPN, CDR2 SVGIG (reference sequence). V lost 4 bases and J 3 bases, leaving 15 bases between the germline ends. The CDR3 is 14 amino acids. The CDR3 region is CAWILQGVDTEAFF. CDR3 DNA: TGTGCCTGGATTCTACAGGGTGTCGACACTGAAGCTTTCTTT.

The chain joins TRBV19 to TRBJ2-3; D is possibly TRBD2 (7 bases). CDR3 size: 14 residues. Germline assignment: CDR1 LNHDA and CDR2 SQIVND (reference sequence). Between the trimmed V and J ends, which lost 5 bases and 5 bases, there was a span of 14 bases. The CDR3 DNA follows: TGTGCCAGTAGTTTGGGGGGGCTGGTAGATACGCAGTATTTT. It yields the protein CASSLGGLVDTQYF.

The genes are TRBV11-2 and TRBJ1-4; tentative D call: TRBD1 (5 bases). Germline CDR1 SGHAT, CDR2 FQNNGV. V dropped 8 bases and J dropped 0 bases, with 10 bases sitting between them. The CDR3 loop spans 14 amino acids. DNA for the CDR3: TGTGCCAGCGCTAGGGGTACAACTAATGAAAAACTGTTTTTT. Translated: CASARGTTNEKLFF.

This sequence joins TRBV11-2 and TRBJ2-7; possible D gene TRBD2, 6 bases. Germline V gene sequence: CDR1 SGHAT, CDR2 FQNNGV. The CDR3 length is 13 residues. The germline V and J ends were trimmed by 0 bases and 7 bases, with 10 bases remaining between them. As DNA, the CDR3 is TGTGCCAGCAGCTTAGAGGGACTCTGGGAGCAGTACTTC. Translating gives CASSLEGLWEQYF.

This sequence joins TRBV7-2 and TRBJ2-1; 11 bases fit TRBD1. This CDR3 spans 15 amino acids. CDR1 is SGHTA, CDR2 FQGNSA, per germline. Trimming at V came to 5 bases and at J to 3 bases, leaving 3 bases not matched to a gene. CDR3 region: CASSPGTGGYNEQFF. In DNA, the CDR3 is TGTGCCAGCAGCCCCGGGACAGGGGGCTACAATGAGCAGTTCTTC.

Only one count was recorded for this clone. This chain joins TRBV14 and TRBJ2-5; TRBD2 is a possible D gene (5 bases). V was trimmed by 2 bases and J by 9 bases, leaving 16 bases between them. Germline CDR1 SGHDN, CDR2 FVKESK. The CDR3 extends over 14 amino acids. The CDR3, as DNA: TGTGCCAGCAGCCAATCTTCCGAATCCGGGGCCCAGTACTTC. It is translated as CASSQSSESGAQYF. The whole variable domain, remainder taken from reference TRBV14 and TRBJ2-5, is EAGVTQFPSHSVIEKGQTVTLRCDPISGHDNLYWYRRVMGKEIKFLLHFVKESKQDESGMPNNRFLAERTGGTYSTLKVQPAELEDSGVYFCASSQSSESGAQYFGPGTRLLVL.

The gene calls are TRBV6-6 and TRBJ1-5; TRBD1 matches at 9 bases. The CDR3 is made up of 15 amino acids. Germline loops: CDR1 MNHNY, CDR2 SVGAGI (reference sequence). V shed 5 bases and J 4 bases; nucleotides not matched to a gene: 6. This chain's CDR3 is CASSLAGTGNQPQHF. CDR3 sequence (DNA): TGTGCCAGCAGTCTAGCCGGGACAGGGAATCAGCCCCAGCATTTT.

The rearrangement uses TRBV6-5 and TRBJ2-7; D might be TRBD2 (5 bases). The CDR3 covers 11 residues. Germline V gene data show CDR1 as MNHEY and CDR2 as SVGAGI. Trimming stripped 7 bases from V and 4 bases from J, with 8 bases between. The CDR3 loop is CASKRGYEQYF. The CDR3 region has the DNA TGTGCCAGCAAACGGGGATACGAGCAGTACTTC.

This clone has more than one count but fewer than ten. The chain links TRBV11-3 to TRBJ2-5, with 8 bases matching TRBD2. V gave up 1 base and J gave up 2 bases; unmatched junction bases: 3. The germline V gene has CDR1 SGHNT and CDR2 YENEEA. The CDR3 is made up of 15 amino acids. The CDR3 protein is CASSLGGGPQETQYF. In DNA form, the CDR3 reads TGTGCCAGCAGCTTAGGCGGGGGGCCTCAAGAGACCCAGTACTTC.

This sequence joins TRBV3-1 (or the pseudogene TRBV3-2) and TRBJ1-1; 8 bases match TRBD1. The ends lost 4 bases at V and 5 bases at J; junction bases unmatched: 9. Looked up from germline, CDR1 is LGHDT and CDR2 is YNNKEL (reference sequence). This CDR3 comprises 15 residues. CDR3 sequence: CASSRITGGSTEAFF. CDR3 bases: TGTGCCAGCAGCCGTATTACAGGGGGTAGTACTGAAGCTTTCTTT.

This clone was detected only once. The chain couples TRBV5-1 to TRBJ1-1; 7 nucleotides agree with TRBD1. This CDR3 contains 14 residues. The V gene end was trimmed by 4 bases and the J gene end by 3 bases; junction bases not matched to a gene: 6. The germline gives CDR1 SGHRS, CDR2 YFSETQ. The CDR3 nucleotides are TGCGCCAGCAGCCCGTTCGACAGGGACACTGAAGCTTTCTTT. It yields the protein CASSPFDRDTEAFF.

This chain links TRBV7-8 with TRBJ2-5, with 8 bases aligning to TRBD1. The CDR3 is 16 amino acids. CDR1 and CDR2 from the germline V gene are SGHVS and FQNEAQ. The J segment lost 2 bases and the V segment lost 5 bases, leaving 10 bases of the junction unmatched. The DNA of the CDR3 is TGTGCCAGCAGCCGAATCAGGGGGCTGAGACAAGAGACCCAGTACTTC. This gives the protein CASSRIRGLRQETQYF.

This chain connects TRBV5-4 to TRBJ2-5; 12 positions agree with TRBD2. V was pared by 4 bases and J by 4 bases, with 5 bases of the junction left unmatched. CDR1 and CDR2 from the germline V gene are SGHNT and YYREEE (reference sequence). This CDR3 is built from 15 residues. CDR3 loop: CASSLSSGGGETQYF. DNA for the CDR3: TGTGCCAGCAGCCTCTCTAGCGGGGGGGGAGAGACCCAGTACTTC.

The chain combines TRBV6-5 with TRBJ2-7; 11 positions match TRBD1. The V gene end was trimmed by 7 bases and the J gene end by 6 bases; junction bases not matched to a gene: 11. This CDR3 spans 15 amino acids. CDR1 and CDR2 (germline): MNHEY, SVGAGI. CDR3 DNA: TGTGCCAGCACCACCCGCGGACAGGGGGCTTCCGAGCAGTACTTC. Translating it yields CASTTRGQGASEQYF.

The rearrangement joins TRBV5-1 to TRBJ2-1, with 7 positions matching TRBD1. The CDR3 is 15 amino acids. V trimming: 2 bases; J trimming: 7 bases; junction bases outside the gene matches: 9. Germline V gene lookup returns CDR1 SGHRS and CDR2 YFSETQ. The CDR3 loop reads CASSFERGLANEQFF. The CDR3, as DNA: TGCGCCAGCAGCTTTGAGAGGGGGCTTGCAAATGAGCAGTTCTTC.

The gene calls are TRBV3-1 (or the pseudogene TRBV3-2) and TRBJ2-1; TRBD1 agrees at 10 bases. The CDR3 is made up of 15 amino acids. V lost 4 bases and J lost 2; bases outside the gene matches: 2. CDR1 and CDR2 from the germline V gene are LGHDT and YNNKEL (reference sequence). The chain's CDR3 is CASSPGTGAYNEQFF. Here the CDR3 DNA reads TGTGCCAGCAGCCCCGGGACAGGGGCCTACAATGAGCAGTTCTTC.

V gene TRBV3-1 (or the pseudogene TRBV3-2) combines with J gene TRBJ1-6; tentatively, D is TRBD1 (6 bases). Germline V CDR1 and CDR2: LGHDT, YNNKEL (reference sequence). The CDR3 totals 14 residues. With 1 base removed from V and 9 bases from J, the gap between germline ends came to 10 bases. CDR3 nucleotide sequence: TGTGCCAGCAGCCAAGGGGCAGGGGTTTCACCCCTCCACTTT. It is translated as CASSQGAGVSPLHF.

The chain combines TRBV15 with TRBJ2-2; D not certain. The germline V and J ends were trimmed by 1 base and 6 bases, with 9 bases remaining between them. Per the germline V gene, CDR1 is LNHNV and CDR2 is YYDKDF (reference sequence). The CDR3 loop spans 14 amino acids. The chain's CDR3 is CATSRATLAGELFF. For the CDR3, the DNA is TGTGCCACCAGCAGAGCGACATTGGCCGGGGAGCTGTTTTTT. Full variable domain (remainder filled in from reference TRBV15 and TRBJ2-2): DAMVIQNPRYQVTQFGKPVTLSCSQTLNHNVMYWYQQKSSQAPKLLFHYYDKDFNNEADTPDNFQSRRPNTSFCFLDIRSPGLGDTAMYLCATSRATLAGELFFGEGSRLTVL.

The rearrangement uses TRBV27 and TRBJ2-3; no firm D call. Trimming took 6 bases from V and 2 from J, leaving 12 bases between them. This CDR3 is 14 amino acids long. Germline CDR1 and CDR2: MNHEY and SMNVEV (reference sequence). This CDR3 is CASRRGQVTDTQYF. In nucleotides, the CDR3 is TGTGCCAGCAGGCGTGGCCAGGTCACAGATACGCAGTATTTT.